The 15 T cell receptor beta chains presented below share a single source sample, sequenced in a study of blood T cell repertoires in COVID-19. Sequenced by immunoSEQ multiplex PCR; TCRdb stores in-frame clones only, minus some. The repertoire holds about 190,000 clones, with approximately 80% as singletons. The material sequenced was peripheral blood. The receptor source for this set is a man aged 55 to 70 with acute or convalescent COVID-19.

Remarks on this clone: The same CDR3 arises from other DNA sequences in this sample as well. The CDR3 DNA follows: TGCGCCAGCAGCTTGGGAGCGGGTCTCTACGAGCAGTACTTC. Residues: CASSLGAGLYEQYF. V gene TRBV5-1 combines with J gene TRBJ2-7; D perhaps matches TRBD2 (6 bases). This CDR3 has 14 residues. Germline values: CDR1 SGHRS, CDR2 YFSETQ. V lost 0 bases and J lost 3, with 10 bases in between.

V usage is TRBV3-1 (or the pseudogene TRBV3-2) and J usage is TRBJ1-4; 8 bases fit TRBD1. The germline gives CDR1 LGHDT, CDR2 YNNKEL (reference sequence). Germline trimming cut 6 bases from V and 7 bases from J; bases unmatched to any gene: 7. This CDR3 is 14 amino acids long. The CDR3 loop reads CASSSGQGPEKLFF. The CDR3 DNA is TGTGCCAGCAGTTCTGGACAGGGCCCTGAAAAACTGTTTTTT.

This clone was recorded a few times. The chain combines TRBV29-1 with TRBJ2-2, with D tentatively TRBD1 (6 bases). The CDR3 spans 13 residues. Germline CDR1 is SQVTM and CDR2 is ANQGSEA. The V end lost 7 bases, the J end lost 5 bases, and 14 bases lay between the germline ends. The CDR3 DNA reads TGCAGCGCCGGTCAGGGGCGGACCGGGGAGCTGTTTTTT. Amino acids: CSAGQGRTGELFF.

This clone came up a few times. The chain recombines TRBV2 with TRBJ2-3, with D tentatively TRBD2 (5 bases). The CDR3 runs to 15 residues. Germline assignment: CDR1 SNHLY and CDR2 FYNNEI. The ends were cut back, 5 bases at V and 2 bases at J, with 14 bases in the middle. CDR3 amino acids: CASSFLRTVTDTQYF. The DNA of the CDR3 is TGTGCCAGCAGTTTTCTTCGGACTGTCACAGATACGCAGTATTTT. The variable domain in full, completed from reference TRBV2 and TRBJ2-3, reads EPEVTQTPSHQVTQMGQEVILRCVPISNHLYFYWYRQILGQKVEFLVSFYNNEISEKSEIFDDQFSVERPDGSNFTLKIRSTKLEDSAMYFCASSFLRTVTDTQYFGPGTRLTVL.

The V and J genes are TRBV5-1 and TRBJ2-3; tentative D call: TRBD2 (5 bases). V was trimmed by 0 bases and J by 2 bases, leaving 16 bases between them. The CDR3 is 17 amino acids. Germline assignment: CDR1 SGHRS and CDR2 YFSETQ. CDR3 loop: CASSLASASYFTDTQYF. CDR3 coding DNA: TGCGCCAGCAGCTTGGCCTCGGCTAGCTATTTCACAGATACGCAGTATTTT.

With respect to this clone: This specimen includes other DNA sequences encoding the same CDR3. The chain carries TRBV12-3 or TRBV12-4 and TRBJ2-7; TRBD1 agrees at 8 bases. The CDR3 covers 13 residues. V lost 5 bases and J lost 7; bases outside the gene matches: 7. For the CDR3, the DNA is TGTGCCAGCAGTCCCGGGACAGGCCTGGAGCAGTACTTC. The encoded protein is CASSPGTGLEQYF.

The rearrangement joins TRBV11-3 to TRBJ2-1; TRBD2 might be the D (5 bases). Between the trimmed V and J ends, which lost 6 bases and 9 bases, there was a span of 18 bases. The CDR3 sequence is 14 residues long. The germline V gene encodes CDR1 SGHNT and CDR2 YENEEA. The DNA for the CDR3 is TGTGCCAGCAGTTTCCAAGCGCCCAGCGGTGAGCAGTTCTTC. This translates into CASSFQAPSGEQFF.

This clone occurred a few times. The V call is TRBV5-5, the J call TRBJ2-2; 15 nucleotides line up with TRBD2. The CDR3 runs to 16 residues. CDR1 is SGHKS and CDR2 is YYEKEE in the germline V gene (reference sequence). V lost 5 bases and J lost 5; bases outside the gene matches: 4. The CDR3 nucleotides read TGTGCCAGCAGACCGGGGACTAGCGGGAGGACCGGGGAGCTGTTTTTT. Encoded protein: CASRPGTSGRTGELFF. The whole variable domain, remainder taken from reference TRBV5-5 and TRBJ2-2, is DAGVTQSPTHLIKTRGQQVTLRCSPISGHKSVSWYQQVLGQGPQFIFQYYEKEERGRGNFPDRFSARQFPNYSSELNVNALLLGDSALYLCASRPGTSGRTGELFFGEGSRLTVL.

The CDR3 bases are TGTGCCAGCAGTTGGGACAGTTCTTCTAATCAGCCCCAGCATTTT. It codes for CASSWDSSSNQPQHF. The chain has TRBV6-5 and TRBJ1-5; 7 nucleotides agree with TRBD1. Germline loops: CDR1 MNHEY, CDR2 SVGAGI. V trimming: 4 bases; J trimming: 4 bases; junction bases outside the gene matches: 7. The CDR3 covers 15 residues.

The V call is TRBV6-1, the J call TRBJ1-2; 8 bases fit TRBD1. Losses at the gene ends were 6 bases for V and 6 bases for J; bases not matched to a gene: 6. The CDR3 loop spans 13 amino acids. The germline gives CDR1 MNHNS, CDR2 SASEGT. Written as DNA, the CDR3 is TGTGCCAGCAGCTTTACGACAGGGGATGGCTACACCTTC. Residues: CASSFTTGDGYTF.

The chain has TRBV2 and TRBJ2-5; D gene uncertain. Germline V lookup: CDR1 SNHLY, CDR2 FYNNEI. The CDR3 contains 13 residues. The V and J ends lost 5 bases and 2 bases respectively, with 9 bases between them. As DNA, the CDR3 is TGTGCCAGCAGTTACATGATTCAAGAGACCCAGTACTTC. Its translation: CASSYMIQETQYF.

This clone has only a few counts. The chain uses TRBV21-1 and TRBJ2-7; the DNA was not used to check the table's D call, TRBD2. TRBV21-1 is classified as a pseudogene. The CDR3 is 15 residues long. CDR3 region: CATLNPPGFPYEQYF. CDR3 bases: TGTGCCACTTTAAACCCACCGGGATTTCCCTACGAGCAGTACTTC.

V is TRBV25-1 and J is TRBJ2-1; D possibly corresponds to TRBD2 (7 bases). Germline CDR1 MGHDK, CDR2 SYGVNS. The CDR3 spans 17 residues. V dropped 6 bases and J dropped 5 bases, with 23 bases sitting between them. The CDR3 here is CASRRGGGGRMNNEQFF. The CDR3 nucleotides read TGTGCCAGCAGGAGGGGAGGGGGAGGGAGAATGAACAATGAGCAGTTCTTC.

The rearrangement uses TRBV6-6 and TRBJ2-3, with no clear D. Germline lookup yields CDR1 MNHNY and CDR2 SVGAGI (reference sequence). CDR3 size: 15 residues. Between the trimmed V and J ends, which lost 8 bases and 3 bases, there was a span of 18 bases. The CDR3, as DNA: TGTGCCAGCGGATCTTCGCGCTTACTAACAGATACGCAGTATTTT. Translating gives CASGSSRLLTDTQYF.

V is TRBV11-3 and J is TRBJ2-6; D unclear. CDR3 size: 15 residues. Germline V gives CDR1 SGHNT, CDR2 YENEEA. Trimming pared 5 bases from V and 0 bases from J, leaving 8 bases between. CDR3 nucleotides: TGTGCCAGCAGCCCCGGTAACTCTGGGGCCAACGTCCTGACTTTC. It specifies CASSPGNSGANVLTF.